Described below is a single T cell receptor (beta chain) sequence and its context. What this receptor recognizes is not known. Per-base qualities were not stored, and no clone one base away is much larger. CDR1 and CDR2 were assigned from the germline V gene as SGHTA and FQGNSA. The CDR3 holds 15 amino acids from the cysteine to the phenylalanine. Solely the CDR3 DNA is kept, with 45 bases framed from the first base. V lost 6 bases and J lost 2 bases; the stretch between them is 14 bases long. Taken with the paper, the label for treatment or condition translates to: 15 to 20 received Ad26.COV2.S at low or high dose, single or two shots; about 5 received placebo; per-sample allocation not given. Repertoires of vaccine and placebo recipients were sequenced from samples taken on day 63 after the first injection. Cohort 1b enrolled about 25 adults aged 18-55 years at a single site in Boston, USA, between 29 July and 7 August 2020. Ad26.COV2.S was a replication-incompetent adenovirus type 26 vector that expressed a prefusion-stabilized SARS-CoV-2 spike protein derived from the original Wuhan strain.

This sample was taken from a study of Ad26.COV2.S vaccination and SARS-CoV-2 variants (dated by TCRdb to the early 2020s). Notes on the research overall: Donors in the vaccine arm were drawn from COV1001, a multicentre, randomized, double-blind, placebo-controlled phase I-IIa trial testing Ad26.COV2.S in healthy adults. Ad26.COV2.S was administered intramuscularly at a dose of 5x10^10 or 1x10^11 viral particles, either as one shot or as two shots given 56 days apart. The specificity and breadth of SARS-CoV-2-reactive T cell receptors after Ad26.COV2.S vaccination were assessed by TCRbeta repertoire sequencing. The TCR-sequenced set comprised about 32 samples: approximately 20 Ad26.COV2.S vaccine recipients, 5 placebo recipients and 8 SARS-CoV-2 convalescent individuals. Trial participants were randomized into five groups of five, in which low-dose or high-dose Ad26.COV2.S was given once or twice, or placebo was given on both occasions. Throughout the experiments and outcome assessment, investigators stayed blinded to trial group allocation. Overall study outcomes, separate from this receptor: The authors noted that the TCR breadth and depth analyses may have underestimated total T cell responses. Comparable non-spike TCR breadth was observed between vaccine and placebo recipients, consistent with only spike being contained in the vaccine. The study was not powered to compare responses between vaccine doses or regimens. Substantial breadth of spike-specific CD8+ and CD4+ T cell responses was reported after vaccination. Higher spike-specific TCR breadth was observed in Ad26.COV2.S recipients than in placebo recipients (P = 0.0014).

The immunoSEQ Assay was used to sequence TCRbeta CDR3 regions. After extraction, genomic DNA underwent amplification by bias-controlled multiplex PCR, followed by high-throughput sequencing. In the source study's methods: Collapsing and filtering of sequences were performed to quantify the absolute abundance of each unique TCRbeta CDR3 region. T cell fraction was estimated by normalizing TCRbeta template counts to usable DNA, which was measured by amplifying reference genes present in all nucleated cells. Repertoire TCRs were annotated as SARS-CoV-2-specific by exact matching of V gene, CDR3 amino acid sequence and J gene to a known reactive TCR set. The reference SARS-CoV-2 TCR set came from MIRA and was filtered for enrichment in COVID-19-positive ImmuneCODE repertoires, removing public or cross-reactive TCRs. Using the MIRA antigens, annotated TCRs were further analysed by specific ORF or by position within an ORF. Breadth was defined as the number of annotated unique rearrangements divided by the total number of unique productive rearrangements, and depth was defined as the summed frequency of the annotated unique rearrangements. Two-sided Wilcoxon rank-sum tests were applied when comparing TCR breadth between groups. Here the immuneACCESS table is served through TCRdb, limited to in-frame sequences with V and J called. Missing clones are a known gap in these copies; in checked studies unresolved V genes cover under half, and the rest lacks a known reason. Clonal size and the V and J genes are those of that table, whereas D and trimming came from the DNA. The sample table lists roughly 510,000 clones, around nine tenths of them with a count of one. Roughly 13% of the sample belongs to the ten largest clones.

The specimen comprised peripheral blood, sampled in a trial of Ad26.COV2.S vaccine versus placebo. Recombination linked TRBV7-2 to TRBJ1-3; the D gene lacks a confident call. This TCR came from a person aged 18-65 years who received the Ad26.COV2.S COVID-19 vaccine or a placebo. The CDR3 is CASSLDGWPGNTIYF. The sequenced DNA is TGTGCCAGCAGTCTAGACGGGTGGCCTGGAAACACCATATATTTT.